The 20 T cell receptor beta chains given below trace back to one sample, sequenced in a study of a mutant IDH1 vaccine in newly diagnosed glioma. Libraries were prepared by immunoSEQ multiplex PCR; TCRdb keeps only in-frame clonotypes and omits some of them. The sample carries approximately 35,000 clones, approximately 92% recorded once. Time point meaning: week 47, end of study. The study gave 300 ug of mutant IDH1 20-mer peptide per vaccine dose, with topical imiquimod. These receptors' targets are unknown. The sample was PBMCs, taken from a glioma patient whose treatment included an IDH1 peptide vaccine. The source is a woman aged 40 to 50 with glioma.

This chain links TRBV5-1 with TRBJ2-1; D is undetermined. The CDR3 is 11 amino acids. Germline CDR1 SGHRS, CDR2 YFSETQ. With 4 bases removed from V and 9 bases from J, the gap between germline ends came to 8 bases. The CDR3 region has the DNA TGCGCCAGCAGCATAGCCGGTGAGCAGTTCTTC. Translated: CASSIAGEQFF.

The V and J genes are TRBV7-2 and TRBJ2-3; TRBD1 or TRBD2 may be the D gene (5 bases each). The CDR3 contains 14 residues. The germline V and J ends were trimmed by 1 base and 4 bases, with 9 bases remaining between them. Germline V gene lookup returns CDR1 SGHTA and CDR2 FQGNSA. The CDR3 DNA follows: TGTGCCAGCAGCTTAGGGCAGGGAGCAGATACGCAGTATTTT. This gives the protein CASSLGQGADTQYF. Full variable domain (remainder filled in from reference TRBV7-2 and TRBJ2-3): GAGVSQSPSNKVTEKGKDVELRCDPISGHTALYWYRQSLGQGLEFLIYFQGNSAPDKSGLPSDRFSAERTGGSVSTLTIQRTQQEDSAVYLCASSLGQGADTQYFGPGTRLTVL.

This chain uses TRBV5-6 with TRBJ2-1; unclear D gene. V dropped 4 bases and J dropped 0 bases, with 17 bases sitting between them. The CDR3 length is 17 residues. Germline lookup yields CDR1 SGHDT and CDR2 YYEEEE. CDR3 DNA sequence: TGTGCCAGCAGCCCCGCGTCTCGAGCCTTCTCCTACAATGAGCAGTTCTTC. Translation gives CASSPASRAFSYNEQFF. Drawing the rest from reference TRBV5-6 and TRBJ2-1, the complete variable domain is DAGVTQSPTHLIKTRGQQVTLRCSPKSGHDTVSWYQQALGQGPQFIFQYYEEEERQRGNFPDRFSGHQFPNYSSELNVNALLLGDSALYLCASSPASRAFSYNEQFFGPGTRLTVL.

This sequence joins TRBV6-1 and TRBJ2-2; D ambiguous. This CDR3 contains 13 residues. V dropped 1 base and J dropped 8 bases, with 8 bases sitting between them. Germline-derived CDR1 and CDR2 are MNHNS and SASEGT. The CDR3 reads CASSEGLPGELFF. CDR3 DNA sequence: TGTGCCAGCAGTGAAGGTCTACCTGGGGAGCTGTTTTTT.

This clone appeared once. The chain has TRBV27 and TRBJ2-1; D not certain. The length of the CDR3 is 14 residues. Germline assignment: CDR1 MNHEY and CDR2 SMNVEV (reference sequence). Trimming cost V 0 bases and J 2 bases, with 5 bases left between them. CDR3: CASSLSGPYNEQFF. CDR3 DNA: TGTGCCAGCAGTTTATCAGGCCCCTACAATGAGCAGTTCTTC.

The gene calls are TRBV2 and TRBJ2-3, with TRBD2 matching over 7 bases. Germline assignment: CDR1 SNHLY and CDR2 FYNNEI. With V trimmed by 6 bases and J by 1 base, 7 bases remained unmatched. The CDR3 extends over 15 amino acids. CDR3 DNA: TGTGCCAGCAGGAGTAGCGGGTCCCGCACAGATACGCAGTATTTT. Protein sequence: CASRSSGSRTDTQYF.

This rearrangement joins TRBV5-8 to TRBJ1-2, with a possible D match to TRBD1 (5 bases). Germline V lookup: CDR1 SGHTS, CDR2 YDEGEE. This CDR3 has 15 residues. Trimming took 4 bases from V and 0 from J, leaving 13 bases between them. The CDR3 DNA sequence: TGTGCCAGCAGCCCAGGGACGGCAGCTAACTATGGCTACACCTTC. As protein: CASSPGTAANYGYTF.

This chain joins TRBV5-8 and TRBJ1-5, with 8 bases identical to TRBD1. The length of the CDR3 is 19 residues. Germline values: CDR1 SGHTS, CDR2 YDEGEE. J gave up 1 base and V 3 bases, and 15 bases lay outside the gene matches. CDR3 DNA sequence: TGTGCCAGCAGCTCTCTCGCGGGACAGGTCACGGGGAGCAATCAGCCCCAGCATTTT. This encodes CASSSLAGQVTGSNQPQHF. The full variable domain, its missing parts supplied by reference TRBV5-8 and TRBJ1-5, is EAGVTQSPTHLIKTRGQQATLRCSPISGHTSVYWYQQALGLGLQFLLWYDEGEERNRGNFPPRFSGRQFPNYSSELNVNALELEDSALYLCASSSLAGQVTGSNQPQHFGDGTRLSIL.

The chain employs TRBV10-1 and TRBJ1-1, with D tentatively TRBD1 (5 bases). Germline V CDR1 and CDR2: WNHNN, SYGVQD (reference sequence). Between the trimmed V and J ends, which lost 5 bases and 1 base, there was a span of 8 bases. CDR3 length equals 13 residues. The CDR3 DNA is TGCGCCAGCAGTCCGGGACCGAACACTGAAGCTTTCTTT. Translation gives CASSPGPNTEAFF.

This chain uses TRBV29-1 with TRBJ2-3, with 9 bases matching TRBD1. Germline lookup yields CDR1 SQVTM and CDR2 ANQGSEA. The CDR3 runs to 13 residues. Trimming at V came to 7 bases and at J to 5 bases, leaving 7 bases not matched to a gene. The CDR3 loop reads CSAGQGPVDTQYF. CDR3 DNA sequence: TGCAGCGCTGGACAGGGGCCCGTAGATACGCAGTATTTT.

This chain links TRBV6-1 with TRBJ1-1, with no clear D. The germline V gene encodes CDR1 MNHNS and CDR2 SASEGT. Trimming removed 2 bases at V and 3 bases at J, with 10 bases between. The CDR3 length is 14 residues. The CDR3 coding sequence is TGTGCCAGCAGTGAAAAAGGGCGGTACACTGAAGCTTTCTTT. It encodes CASSEKGRYTEAFF.

This clone showed up just once. The chain recombines TRBV2 with TRBJ1-2, with TRBD1 matching over 9 bases. Losses at the gene ends were 6 bases for V and 5 bases for J; bases not matched to a gene: 4. This CDR3 contains 13 residues. CDR1 and CDR2 from the germline V gene are SNHLY and FYNNEI. CDR3 DNA: TGTGCCAGCAGGGGAGACAGGGGGTATGGCTACACCTTC. It codes for CASRGDRGYGYTF.

The gene calls are TRBV19 and TRBJ2-1; 8 bases line up with TRBD1. Germline lookup yields CDR1 LNHDA and CDR2 SQIVND (reference sequence). V lost 3 bases and J lost 7; bases outside the gene matches: 8. CDR3 length equals 15 residues. In DNA, the CDR3 is TGTGCCAGTAGTATTGTGGCAGGGGGCTTGAATGAGCAGTTCTTC. Its protein is CASSIVAGGLNEQFF.

This chain uses TRBV5-1 with TRBJ2-5, with no clear D. The germline gives CDR1 SGHRS, CDR2 YFSETQ. V shed 4 bases and J shed 2 bases, with 6 bases lying between them. The CDR3 is 12 amino acids. CDR3 in DNA: TGCGCCAGCAGCACGACACAAGAGACCCAGTACTTC. It codes for CASSTTQETQYF.

The chain has TRBV2 and TRBJ2-3, with D tentatively TRBD2 (6 bases). Trimming removed 6 bases from V and 0 bases from J, with 13 bases in between. The CDR3 is made up of 15 amino acids. Germline-derived CDR1 and CDR2 are SNHLY and FYNNEI. The CDR3 coding sequence is TGTGCCAGCAGAGCCGGACTAATAAGCACAGATACGCAGTATTTT. Translated, it gives CASRAGLISTDTQYF.

The rearrangement links TRBV7-9 to TRBJ2-7; tentative D call: TRBD2 (7 bases). The germline V gene has CDR1 SEHNR and CDR2 FQNEAQ (reference sequence). The CDR3 contains 13 residues. V was pared by 3 bases and J by 3 bases, with 9 bases between. CDR3 loop: CASSFRGGYEQYF. Here the CDR3 DNA reads TGTGCCAGCAGCTTTAGGGGGGGCTACGAGCAGTACTTC. Filled out from reference TRBV7-9 and TRBJ2-7, the complete variable domain reads DTGVSQNPRHKITKRGQNVTFRCDPISEHNRLYWYRQTLGQGPEFLTYFQNEAQLEKSRLLSDRFSAERPKGSFSTLEIQRTEQGDSAMYLCASSFRGGYEQYFGPGTRLTVT.

The CDR3 nucleotides are TGCAGCGTTGAAGATAAGTTTCTCAATGAGCAGTTCTTC. Encoded protein: CSVEDKFLNEQFF. V usage is TRBV29-1 and J usage is TRBJ2-1, with D unresolved. The V gene lost 0 bases and the J gene lost 6 bases, with 9 bases spanning the gap. The CDR3 has 13 amino acids. CDR1 and CDR2 (germline): SQVTM, ANQGSEA.

The V and J genes are TRBV2 and TRBJ1-3; D unresolved. Germline-derived CDR1 and CDR2 are SNHLY and FYNNEI. The CDR3 length is 15 residues. V lost 3 bases to trimming and J lost 0 bases, with 9 bases between them. The CDR3 loop reads CASSDRGGSGNTIYF. As DNA, the CDR3 is TGTGCCAGCAGTGACCGGGGAGGCTCTGGAAACACCATATATTTT.

The chain is built from TRBV5-1 and TRBJ2-1; the D gene is possibly TRBD2 (6 bases). Germline values: CDR1 SGHRS, CDR2 YFSETQ. Trimming shortened V by 0 bases and J by 11 bases, and 12 bases separated the two germline ends. The CDR3 loop spans 13 amino acids. Written as DNA, the CDR3 is TGCGCCAGCAGCTTGGAGGACGGGGGTAAGCAGTTCTTC. This codes for CASSLEDGGKQFF.

The chain couples TRBV27 to TRBJ1-3; 7 nucleotides align to TRBD1. The CDR3 runs 13 residues. Per the germline V gene, CDR1 is MNHEY and CDR2 is SMNVEV (reference sequence). The trim removed 6 bases at V and 9 bases at J, leaving 8 bases unmatched. CDR3 in DNA: TGTGCCAGCAGCCCCGACAGGGCTAGCACCATATATTTT. Its protein product is CASSPDRASTIYF.